The clone carrying this TCR beta chain has a count of ten or more. Its matching antigen is unknown. This record comes from a study of blood T cells in healthy people across ages. Study observations and caveats: While age rose, TCR beta diversity per million T cells dropped in a roughly linear way.

Alongside a J-beta primer mix, a sample-barcoded 5' primer served in a second PCR lasting about 7 to 12 cycles. TCRdb used MiXCR to reprocess the 5' RACE reads, holding one entry per CDR3 protein. The sample yields roughly 680,000 distinct CDR3 sequences, 52% seen once. This CDR3 region has 15 residues. From germline, CDR1 is SGHTA and CDR2 FQGNSA. With 5 bases removed from V and 13 bases from J, the gap between germline ends came to 21 bases. The specimen was blood. The receptor was derived from a woman aged 80 or over in good health. This sequence joins TRBV7-2 and TRBJ1-6, with D tentatively TRBD1 (5 bases). This CDR3 reads CASSTPGLGSWPLHF. The CDR3 DNA follows: TGTGCCAGCAGCACCCCGGGACTTGGTTCTTGGCCCCTCCACTTT.